This entry concerns a single T cell receptor beta chain. There were likely unrecorded immune exposures, though donors were nominally healthy when sampled. This sample was taken from a study of cytomegalovirus exposure and HLA in healthy donors. Across the whole study: Across under 450 genotyped donors, approximately 80% landed in the Caucasian-associated ancestry cluster.

Germline V gene data show CDR1 as SQVTM and CDR2 as ANQGSEA. Between the trimmed V and J ends, which lost 5 bases and 7 bases, there was a span of 8 bases. This CDR3 has 11 residues. Primers for the PCR totalled 60 Vbeta and 13 Jbeta. Generated by immunoSEQ multiplex PCR, the TCRdb table keeps only in-frame clones and is missing some. The data contain some 150,000 clones, approximately 67% of them singletons. The sample taken for sequencing was PBMCs. The TCR sequence derives from a man aged 35 to 55 in good health and CMV-seronegative. The chain is built from TRBV29-1 and TRBJ2-2; D not certain. The CDR3 spells CSVKERGELFF. In nucleotides, the CDR3 is TGCAGCGTTAAGGAGCGCGGGGAGCTGTTTTTT.